This T cell receptor beta chain stems from a study of blood T cell dynamics during melanoma immunotherapy. For the study at large: First-line therapy was either pembrolizumab or nivolumab with ipilimumab for metastatic melanoma.

A fixed DNA input of around 0.35 ug was used per bulk PBMC sample. Using immunoSEQ multiplex PCR, the repertoire was profiled, and TCRdb retains in-frame clones only, with some absent. The sample yields 15,000 or so clones, roughly 89% seen once. As for time point: week 3, after first cycle of checkpoint inhibitor. Sampling occurred pretreatment (T0) and at week 3 (W3), after cycle one of checkpoint blockade. Sample: blood, taken from a patient treated with checkpoint blockade. This sequence originates from a human donor with melanoma.

The CDR3 DNA follows: TGTGCCAGCAGTCAACACGGACAGGGTAGCACCGGGGAGCTGTTTTTT. Protein product: CASSQHGQGSTGELFF. V and J are TRBV28 and TRBJ2-2, with TRBD1 matching 8 bases. CDR1 is MDHEN, CDR2 SYDVKM, per germline. Trimming at V came to 5 bases and at J to 4 bases, leaving 9 bases not matched to a gene. The CDR3 has 16 amino acids.